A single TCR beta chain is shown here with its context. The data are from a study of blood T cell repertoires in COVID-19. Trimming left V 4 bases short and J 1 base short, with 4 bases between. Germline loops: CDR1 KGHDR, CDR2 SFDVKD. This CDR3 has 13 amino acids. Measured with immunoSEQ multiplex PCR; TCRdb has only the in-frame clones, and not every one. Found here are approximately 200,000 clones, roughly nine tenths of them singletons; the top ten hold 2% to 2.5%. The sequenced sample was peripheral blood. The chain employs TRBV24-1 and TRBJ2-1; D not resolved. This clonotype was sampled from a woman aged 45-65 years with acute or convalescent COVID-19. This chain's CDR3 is CATSDRSYNEQFF. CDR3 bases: TGTGCCACCAGTGACAGGTCCTACAATGAGCAGTTCTTC.